The rows below give T cell receptor beta chains drawn from one sample of a study of cytomegalovirus exposure and HLA in healthy donors. Only in-frame clones appear in the TCRdb table, and some are missing; sequencing was by immunoSEQ multiplex PCR. The sample contains more than 50,000 clones, 75% to 95% of which appear only once. Sample: PBMCs. The source of these receptors is a woman aged 25 to 39 in good health and CMV-seronegative. The CDR3 runs from the conserved cysteine through the conserved F or W. A D gene is named only where the DNA matches it firmly. Size tells how often a clone was seen (once, few, many) or the class of an expanded clone, and some rows leave it out.

V	D	size	J	DNA	CDR3
TRBV19	TRBD1	few	TRBJ1-5	TGTGCCAGTAGTTTTGGGACAGCTAGCAATCAGCCCCAGCATTTT	CASSFGTASNQPQHF
TRBV19	TRBD2	NA	TRBJ2-1	TGTGCCACAGGAGCGACTAGCCTAAATTACAATGAGCAGTTCTTC	CATGATSLNYNEQFF
TRBV7-9	TRBD1	NA	TRBJ1-4	TGTGCCAGCAGCCCGGGACAGGACTTTAATGAAAAACTGTTTTTT	CASSPGQDFNEKLFF
TRBV1	NA	NA	TRBJ2-3	TGCACCAGCAGCCAAGATCTGGAAGCGGGTTCGGAAGGAGATACGCAGTATTTT	CTSSQDLEAGSEGDTQYF
TRBV30	NA	NA	TRBJ2-5	TGTGCCTGGAGTGATTATCCGCGATTCCGGGAGACCCAGTACTTC	CAWSDYPRFRETQYF
TRBV4-1	TRBD2	NA	TRBJ2-5	TGCGCCAGCAGCCGCCACGCCGGTCGCGGGAGTGAAGAGACCCAGTACTTC	CASSRHAGRGSEETQYF
TRBV28	NA	NA	TRBJ1-2	TGTGCCAGCAGTAATAGCTATGGCTACACCTTC	CASSNSYGYTF
TRBV7-9	NA	NA	TRBJ2-5	TGTGCCAGCAGCTTATTCATAGGACAGTTCCAAGAGACCCAGTACTTC	CASSLFIGQFQETQYF
TRBV9	TRBD2	NA	TRBJ2-2	TGTGCCAGCAGCGCGACTAGCGGGAGGGCCTACACCGGGGAGCTGTTTTTT	CASSATSGRAYTGELFF
TRBV7-2	NA	NA	TRBJ2-2	TGTGCCAGCAGCTTATCGGCGGCGAACACCGGGGAGCTGTTTTTT	CASSLSAANTGELFF
TRBV19	NA	NA	TRBJ1-2	TGTGCCAGTAGCACTTCCGGGACTACCCATGGCTACACCTTC	CASSTSGTTHGYTF
TRBV6-1	TRBD2	NA	TRBJ2-5	TGTGCCAGCACCGACCTAGCGGGAGTAGAGACCCAGTACTTC	CASTDLAGVETQYF
TRBV9	NA	NA	TRBJ2-5	TGTGCCAGCAGCGTAGGAGGGGGAGGGGGTACCCAAGAGACCCAGTACTTC	CASSVGGGGGTQETQYF
TRBV10-3	TRBD1	NA	TRBJ2-7	TGTGCCATCAGTGGCGACAGGGGGCAGTATAGCGAGCAGTACTTC	CAISGDRGQYSEQYF
TRBV5-4	NA	once	TRBJ2-2	NA	CASSFSAPANTGELFF